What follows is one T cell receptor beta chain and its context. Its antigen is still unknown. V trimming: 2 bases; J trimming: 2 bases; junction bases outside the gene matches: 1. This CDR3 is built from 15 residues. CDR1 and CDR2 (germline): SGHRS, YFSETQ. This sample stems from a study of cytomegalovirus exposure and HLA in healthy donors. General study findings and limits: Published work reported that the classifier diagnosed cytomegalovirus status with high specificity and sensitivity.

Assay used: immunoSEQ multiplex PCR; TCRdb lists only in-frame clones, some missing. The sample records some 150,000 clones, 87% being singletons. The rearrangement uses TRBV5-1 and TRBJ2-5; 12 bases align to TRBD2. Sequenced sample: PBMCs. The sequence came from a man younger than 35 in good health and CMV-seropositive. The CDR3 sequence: CASSLLAGGQETQYF. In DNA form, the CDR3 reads TGCGCCAGCAGCTTACTAGCGGGGGGACAAGAGACCCAGTACTTC.